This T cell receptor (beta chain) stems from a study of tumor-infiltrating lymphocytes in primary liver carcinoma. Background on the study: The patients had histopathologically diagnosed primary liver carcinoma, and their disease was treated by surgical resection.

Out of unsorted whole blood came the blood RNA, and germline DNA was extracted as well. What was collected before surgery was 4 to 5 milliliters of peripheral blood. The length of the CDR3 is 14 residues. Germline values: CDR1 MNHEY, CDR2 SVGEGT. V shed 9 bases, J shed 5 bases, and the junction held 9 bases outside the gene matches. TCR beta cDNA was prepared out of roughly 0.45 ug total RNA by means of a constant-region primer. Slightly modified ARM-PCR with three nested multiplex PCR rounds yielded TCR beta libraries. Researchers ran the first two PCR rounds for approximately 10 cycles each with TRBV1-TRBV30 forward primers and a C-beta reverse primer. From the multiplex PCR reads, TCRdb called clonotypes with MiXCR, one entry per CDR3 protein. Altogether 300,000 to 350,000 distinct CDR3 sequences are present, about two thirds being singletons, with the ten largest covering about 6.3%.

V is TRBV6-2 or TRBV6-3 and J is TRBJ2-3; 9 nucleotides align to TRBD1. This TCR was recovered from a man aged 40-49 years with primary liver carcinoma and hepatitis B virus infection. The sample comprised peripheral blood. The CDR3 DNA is TGTGCCAGTCGGCCGGGACAGGGCAAAGATACGCAGTATTTT. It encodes CASRPGQGKDTQYF.